Listed below are T cell receptor beta chains from one sample, sequenced in a study of cytomegalovirus exposure and HLA in healthy donors. Measured with immunoSEQ multiplex PCR; TCRdb has only the in-frame clones, and not every one. This sample's table reports about 34,000 clones. The specimen sequenced was PBMCs. The receptors were gathered from a woman in her thirties or forties in good health and CMV-seropositive. Both conserved end residues are part of each CDR3. The order of the fields is J gene, clone size, D gene, V gene, CDR3 DNA, CDR3 protein. D genes are given only for firm matches. Only part of the rows carry a size: once, few, many, or a class if the clone is expanded.

j_gene: TRBJ1-4
abundance: .
d_gene: .
v_gene: TRBV7-6
CDR3nt: TGTGCCAGCAGCTCCCCGGGCGGGAAGGATGAAAAACTGTTTTTT
CDR3aa: CASSSPGGKDEKLFF

j_gene: TRBJ2-2
abundance: .
d_gene: .
v_gene: TRBV6-5
CDR3nt: TGTGCCAGCAGCCAATTTACCGGGGAGCTGTTTTTT
CDR3aa: CASSQFTGELFF

j_gene: TRBJ1-5
abundance: .
d_gene: .
v_gene: TRBV6-1
CDR3nt: TGTGCCAGCAGTGAAGCGGCAGATTATCAGCCCCAGCATTTT
CDR3aa: CASSEAADYQPQHF

j_gene: TRBJ2-1
abundance: .
d_gene: .
v_gene: TRBV19
CDR3nt: TGTGCCAGTAGTTCCCTTGAGGAAGAGCAGTTCTTC
CDR3aa: CASSSLEEEQFF

j_gene: TRBJ2-1
abundance: .
d_gene: TRBD2
v_gene: TRBV6-1
CDR3nt: TGTGCCAGCAGTGAAATGTTGGGGACTAGCGCCAATGAGCAGTTCTTC
CDR3aa: CASSEMLGTSANEQFF

j_gene: TRBJ2-1
abundance: .
d_gene: TRBD1
v_gene: TRBV28
CDR3nt: TGTGCCAGCAGTTTCCAGGACAGGGGGCATCATGAGCAGTTCTTC
CDR3aa: CASSFQDRGHHEQFF

j_gene: TRBJ1-6
abundance: .
d_gene: TRBD1
v_gene: TRBV2
CDR3nt: TGTGCCAGCAGTGCGTATAGACAGGGAGGCTCCTATAATTCACCCCTCCACTTT
CDR3aa: CASSAYRQGGSYNSPLHF

j_gene: TRBJ1-2
abundance: .
d_gene: .
v_gene: TRBV6-5
CDR3nt: TGTGCCAGCAGCAGGGCCGGATATGGCTACACCTTC
CDR3aa: CASSRAGYGYTF

j_gene: TRBJ2-2
abundance: .
d_gene: TRBD1
v_gene: TRBV7-9
CDR3nt: TGTGCCAGCAGCTCCGACAGGGACACCGGGGAGCTGTTTTTT
CDR3aa: CASSSDRDTGELFF

j_gene: TRBJ2-3
abundance: .
d_gene: .
v_gene: TRBV5-4
CDR3nt: TGTGCCAGCAGCTTACCGGTTGCAGATACGCAGTATTTT
CDR3aa: CASSLPVADTQYF

j_gene: TRBJ2-7
abundance: .
d_gene: .
v_gene: TRBV19
CDR3nt: TGTGCCAGTAGTATTGGGGGCGCCGAGCAGTACTTC
CDR3aa: CASSIGGAEQYF

j_gene: TRBJ2-7
abundance: .
d_gene: .
v_gene: TRBV11-3
CDR3nt: TGTGCCAGCAGCTCAGACAGGAACGAGCAGTACTTC
CDR3aa: CASSSDRNEQYF

j_gene: TRBJ1-3
abundance: .
d_gene: TRBD1
v_gene: TRBV6-5
CDR3nt: TGTGCCAGCAGTTACCAACCGACAGGGGCTGGAAACACCATATATTTT
CDR3aa: CASSYQPTGAGNTIYF

j_gene: TRBJ1-4
abundance: .
d_gene: .
v_gene: TRBV5-8
CDR3nt: TGTGCCAGCAGCTTGCTTAGAGGCCGGGAAAAACTGTTTTTT
CDR3aa: CASSLLRGREKLFF

j_gene: TRBJ2-1
abundance: .
d_gene: .
v_gene: TRBV6-5
CDR3nt: TGTGCCAGCAGTTGGAAAGCGGTACCATCCTACAATGAGCAGTTCTTC
CDR3aa: CASSWKAVPSYNEQFF

j_gene: TRBJ1-2
abundance: .
d_gene: .
v_gene: TRBV6-5
CDR3nt: TGTGCCAGCAGACGCCAGGACAGATACGATGGCTACACCTTC
CDR3aa: CASRRQDRYDGYTF

j_gene: TRBJ2-1
abundance: .
d_gene: TRBD1
v_gene: TRBV15
CDR3nt: TGTGCCACCAGCCTTACCTCACAGGGGGCCTCCTACAATGAGCAGTTCTTC
CDR3aa: CATSLTSQGASYNEQFF

j_gene: TRBJ2-7
abundance: .
d_gene: TRBD1
v_gene: TRBV6-6
CDR3nt: TGTGCCAGCAGTTACGACAGGGGTAACGAGCAGTACTTC
CDR3aa: CASSYDRGNEQYF

j_gene: TRBJ1-6
abundance: .
d_gene: .
v_gene: TRBV30
CDR3nt: TGTGCCTGGAGTGTCTTTGACAACTCACCCCTCCACTTT
CDR3aa: CAWSVFDNSPLHF

j_gene: TRBJ2-5
abundance: .
d_gene: TRBD1
v_gene: TRBV28
CDR3nt: TGTGCCAGCAGTTTATCGGGACAGGGGAAGCGTGAGACCCAGTACTTC
CDR3aa: CASSLSGQGKRETQYF

j_gene: TRBJ1-6
abundance: .
d_gene: .
v_gene: TRBV29-1
CDR3nt: TGCAGCGTATCAGGGGAACCGAATTCACCCCTCCACTTT
CDR3aa: CSVSGEPNSPLHF

j_gene: TRBJ1-6
abundance: .
d_gene: TRBD1
v_gene: TRBV6-1
CDR3nt: TGTGCCACCGACGACAGGGGTAATTCACCCCTCCACTTT
CDR3aa: CATDDRGNSPLHF

j_gene: TRBJ1-3
abundance: .
d_gene: .
v_gene: TRBV9
CDR3nt: TGTGCCAGCAGCCTGGACTTGCAGGACACCATATATTTT
CDR3aa: CASSLDLQDTIYF

j_gene: TRBJ2-1
abundance: .
d_gene: .
v_gene: TRBV5-1
CDR3nt: TGCGCCAGCATGAGGAACCGGGAATGGAACAATGAGCAGTTCTTC
CDR3aa: CASMRNREWNNEQFF

j_gene: TRBJ2-7
abundance: .
d_gene: TRBD1
v_gene: TRBV6-1
CDR3nt: TGTGCCAGCAGTGTACAGGGGGCAACCTACGAGCAGTACTTC
CDR3aa: CASSVQGATYEQYF

j_gene: TRBJ2-6
abundance: .
d_gene: .
v_gene: TRBV5-1
CDR3nt: TGCGCCAGCAGCAAGGACGGCGGGAACCCCCCAAGTGGGGCCAACGTCCTGACTTTC
CDR3aa: CASSKDGGNPPSGANVLTF

j_gene: TRBJ2-7
abundance: .
d_gene: TRBD1
v_gene: TRBV18
CDR3nt: TGTGCCAGCTCAGCAACGCCGGGGACAGATGAGTGGGTCGAGCAGTACTTC
CDR3aa: CASSATPGTDEWVEQYF

j_gene: TRBJ1-1
abundance: .
d_gene: .
v_gene: TRBV6-6
CDR3nt: TGTGCCAGCAACAAACGGGGGAACACTGAAGCTTTCTTT
CDR3aa: CASNKRGNTEAFF

j_gene: TRBJ1-2
abundance: .
d_gene: .
v_gene: TRBV6-1
CDR3nt: TGTGCCAGCAGTGAACCTAAGGCGGGGGTCGTAGGTGGCTACACCTTC
CDR3aa: CASSEPKAGVVGGYTF

j_gene: TRBJ1-5
abundance: .
d_gene: .
v_gene: TRBV11-2
CDR3nt: TGTGCCAGCAGCTCCTACCGGACACCCCGGGAGCATTTT
CDR3aa: CASSSYRTPREHF

j_gene: TRBJ2-3
abundance: .
d_gene: TRBD2
v_gene: TRBV7-3
CDR3nt: TGTGCCAGCAGCTTTAGGAGCGGGGGGCTTTCAGATACGCAGTATTTT
CDR3aa: CASSFRSGGLSDTQYF

j_gene: TRBJ2-5
abundance: .
d_gene: .
v_gene: TRBV14
CDR3nt: TGTGCCAGCAGCCGTGGACTTCAAGAGACCCAGTACTTC
CDR3aa: CASSRGLQETQYF

j_gene: TRBJ2-3
abundance: .
d_gene: .
v_gene: TRBV4-1
CDR3nt: TGCGCCAGCAGCTCGCGAGGGCAGGGGTACACAGATACGCAGTATTTT
CDR3aa: CASSSRGQGYTDTQYF

j_gene: TRBJ1-1
abundance: .
d_gene: .
v_gene: TRBV5-4
CDR3nt: TGTGCCAGCAGCTTGGGGACACACACTGAAGCTTTCTTT
CDR3aa: CASSLGTHTEAFF

j_gene: TRBJ1-1
abundance: .
d_gene: .
v_gene: TRBV29-1
CDR3nt: TGCAGCGTTGATGGAGGGTCCATCACTGAAGCTTTCTTT
CDR3aa: CSVDGGSITEAFF

j_gene: TRBJ1-2
abundance: .
d_gene: .
v_gene: TRBV7-9
CDR3nt: TGTGCCAGCAGCTTGCCAGCGATGAACTATGGCTACACCTTC
CDR3aa: CASSLPAMNYGYTF

j_gene: TRBJ2-7
abundance: .
d_gene: TRBD2
v_gene: TRBV5-1
CDR3nt: TGCGCCAGCAGCTTCGCGGGACTAGCGGGAGTGGACGAGCAGTACTTC
CDR3aa: CASSFAGLAGVDEQYF

j_gene: TRBJ2-5
abundance: .
d_gene: TRBD1
v_gene: TRBV5-1
CDR3nt: TGCGCCAGCAGCTTAGAGAGGGACAGAGACCCTCAAGAGACCCAGTACTTC
CDR3aa: CASSLERDRDPQETQYF

j_gene: TRBJ2-7
abundance: .
d_gene: TRBD2
v_gene: TRBV5-6
CDR3nt: TGTGCCAGCAGCCCGGGGGGGGACGAGCAGTACTTC
CDR3aa: CASSPGGDEQYF

j_gene: TRBJ2-7
abundance: .
d_gene: .
v_gene: TRBV7-9
CDR3nt: TGTGCCAGCAGCCCGTTTGGGGACACAACCTACGAGCAGTACTTC
CDR3aa: CASSPFGDTTYEQYF

j_gene: TRBJ1-1
abundance: .
d_gene: .
v_gene: TRBV4-1
CDR3nt: TGCGCCAGCAACAACATGGGCAGGGCCCCCCCTGAAGCTTTCTTT
CDR3aa: CASNNMGRAPPEAFF

j_gene: TRBJ2-7
abundance: .
d_gene: TRBD2
v_gene: TRBV5-1
CDR3nt: TGCGCCAGCAGTCTAGCGGGTTCCTACGAGCAGTACTTC
CDR3aa: CASSLAGSYEQYF

j_gene: TRBJ1-4
abundance: .
d_gene: .
v_gene: TRBV19
CDR3nt: TGTGCCAGTAGTATACAGAGGAATGAAAAACTGTTTTTT
CDR3aa: CASSIQRNEKLFF

j_gene: TRBJ2-6
abundance: .
d_gene: .
v_gene: TRBV7-6
CDR3nt: TGTGCCAGCAGCGGACACTCTGGGGCCAACGTCCTGACTTTC
CDR3aa: CASSGHSGANVLTF

j_gene: TRBJ1-5
abundance: .
d_gene: .
v_gene: TRBV28
CDR3nt: TGTGCCAGCAGTGCTGGGGCAGGGTCGTCGTCGGGTCAGCCCCAGCATTTT
CDR3aa: CASSAGAGSSSGQPQHF

j_gene: TRBJ2-2
abundance: .
d_gene: .
v_gene: TRBV7-8
CDR3nt: TGTGCCAGCAGCTTATCAGGGGCTAGCCCCAGGGAGCTGTTTTTT
CDR3aa: CASSLSGASPRELFF

j_gene: TRBJ2-1
abundance: .
d_gene: .
v_gene: TRBV7-9
CDR3nt: TGTGCCAGCAGCATTACAGACAATGAGCAGTTCTTC
CDR3aa: CASSITDNEQFF

j_gene: TRBJ1-4
abundance: .
d_gene: .
v_gene: TRBV7-9
CDR3nt: TGTGCCAGCAGTTCGGGACTCCTGTCTAATGAAAAACTGTTTTTT
CDR3aa: CASSSGLLSNEKLFF

j_gene: TRBJ2-7
abundance: .
d_gene: TRBD2
v_gene: TRBV30
CDR3nt: TGTGCCTGGAGTGGAGGACTAGCGGGAGTTGGGCAGTACTTC
CDR3aa: CAWSGGLAGVGQYF

j_gene: TRBJ2-1
abundance: .
d_gene: .
v_gene: TRBV5-4
CDR3nt: TGTGCCAGCAGCTTGGGGACTTTATCCCTCTTC
CDR3aa: CASSLGTLSLF

j_gene: TRBJ2-2
abundance: .
d_gene: .
v_gene: TRBV28
CDR3nt: TGTGCCAGCAGCACGGTGAATGGGGAGCTGTTTTTT
CDR3aa: CASSTVNGELFF

j_gene: TRBJ2-7
abundance: .
d_gene: .
v_gene: TRBV7-3
CDR3nt: TGTGCCAGCAGCTTAGGGCTGGGTCGTGAGCAGTACTTC
CDR3aa: CASSLGLGREQYF

j_gene: TRBJ2-5
abundance: .
d_gene: .
v_gene: TRBV7-9
CDR3nt: TGTGCCAGCAGCTTAGCCGCCGGGACTCAAGAGACCCAGTACTTC
CDR3aa: CASSLAAGTQETQYF

j_gene: TRBJ1-6
abundance: .
d_gene: .
v_gene: TRBV10-3
CDR3nt: TGTGCCATCAGTGGGCAGGGAGGAGATTCACCCCTCCACTTT
CDR3aa: CAISGQGGDSPLHF

j_gene: TRBJ2-1
abundance: .
d_gene: .
v_gene: TRBV4-2
CDR3nt: TGTGCCAGCAGCCAAGACAGGAACAATGAGCAGTTCTTC
CDR3aa: CASSQDRNNEQFF

j_gene: TRBJ2-1
abundance: .
d_gene: TRBD2
v_gene: TRBV19
CDR3nt: TGTGCCAGTAGTATAAATAGCGGGAGGGCCGGAGTTGACAATGAGCAGTTCTTC
CDR3aa: CASSINSGRAGVDNEQFF

j_gene: TRBJ2-1
abundance: .
d_gene: TRBD1
v_gene: TRBV13
CDR3nt: TGTGCCAGCAGCCCCACCCTACAGGGGGGCAATGAGCAGTTCTTC
CDR3aa: CASSPTLQGGNEQFF

j_gene: TRBJ1-6
abundance: medium-sized
d_gene: .
v_gene: TRBV6-6
CDR3nt: TGTGCCAGCAGCTCCCAACATCAGGGGTTTAATTCACCCCTCCACTTT
CDR3aa: CASSSQHQGFNSPLHF

j_gene: TRBJ2-1
abundance: .
d_gene: TRBD2
v_gene: TRBV14
CDR3nt: TGTGCCAGCACCTCCGGACTAGCGGAGGCAGTAGATGAGCAGTTCTTC
CDR3aa: CASTSGLAEAVDEQFF

j_gene: TRBJ2-5
abundance: .
d_gene: .
v_gene: TRBV20-1
CDR3nt: TGCAGTGCCCTAGGAAAAGAGACCCAGTACTTC
CDR3aa: CSALGKETQYF